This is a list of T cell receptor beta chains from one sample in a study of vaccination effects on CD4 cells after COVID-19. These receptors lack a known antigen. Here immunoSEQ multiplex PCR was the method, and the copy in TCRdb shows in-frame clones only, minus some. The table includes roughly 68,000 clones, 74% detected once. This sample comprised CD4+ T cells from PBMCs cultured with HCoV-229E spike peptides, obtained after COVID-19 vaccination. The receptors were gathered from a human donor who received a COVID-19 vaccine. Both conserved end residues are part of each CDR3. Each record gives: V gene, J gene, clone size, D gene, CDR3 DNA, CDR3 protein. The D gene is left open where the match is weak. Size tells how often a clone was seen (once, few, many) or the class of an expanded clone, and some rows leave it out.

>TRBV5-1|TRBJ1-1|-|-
TGCGCCAGCAGCTCAACAGGTAACACTGAAGCTTTCTTT
CASSSTGNTEAFF
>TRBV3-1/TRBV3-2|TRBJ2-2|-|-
TGTGCCAGCAGCCACGAAGCTTTAGGGAAGCTGTTTTTT
CASSHEALGKLFF
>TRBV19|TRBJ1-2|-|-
TGTGCCAGTACGACAAGAACTAACTATGGCTACACCTTC
CASTTRTNYGYTF
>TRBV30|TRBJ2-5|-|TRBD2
TGTGCCTGGCGGACTAGCGGGGCTCAAGAGACCCAGTACTTC
CAWRTSGAQETQYF
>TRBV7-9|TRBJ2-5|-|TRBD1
TGTGCCAGCAGCCTAGGTTCGGGACAGGGGGAGACCCAGTACTTC
CASSLGSGQGETQYF
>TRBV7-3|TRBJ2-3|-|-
TGTGCCAGCAGACCTACAGGGGAGGGCACAGATACGCAGTATTTT
CASRPTGEGTDTQYF
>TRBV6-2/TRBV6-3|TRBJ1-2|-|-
TGTGCCAGCAGTTATCAAGGTCATGGCTACACCTTC
CASSYQGHGYTF
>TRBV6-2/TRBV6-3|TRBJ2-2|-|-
TGTGCCAGCAGTTATAGACAGGCGAACACCGGGGAGCTGTTTTTT
CASSYRQANTGELFF
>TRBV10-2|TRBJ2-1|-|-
TGCGCCAGCAGTGAGTTCCCGGGAAGGAATGAGCAGTTCTTC
CASSEFPGRNEQFF
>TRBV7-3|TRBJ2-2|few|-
TGTGCCAGCAGCTTACTCTCCAACACCGGGGAGCTGTTTTTT
CASSLLSNTGELFF
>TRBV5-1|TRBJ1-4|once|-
TGCGCCAGCAGCTTACAGGAGGATGAAAAACTGTTTTTT
CASSLQEDEKLFF
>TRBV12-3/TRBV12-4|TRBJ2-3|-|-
TGTGCCAGTACTAGAGGGACAGATACGCAGTATTTT
CASTRGTDTQYF
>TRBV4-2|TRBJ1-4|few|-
TGTGCCAGCGGCGTGGGGCCAACTAATGAAAAACTGTTTTTT
CASGVGPTNEKLFF
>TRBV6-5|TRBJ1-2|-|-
TGTGCCAGCAGTTACCGGGGCGGTAACTATGGCTACACCTTC
CASSYRGGNYGYTF
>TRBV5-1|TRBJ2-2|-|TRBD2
TGCGCCAGCAGCTCACCGGGACTAGCGGGGAACACCGGGGAGCTGTTTTTT
CASSSPGLAGNTGELFF
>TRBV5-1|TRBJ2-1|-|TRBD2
TGCGCCAGCAGCCCCCGTGGGGCGGGGGGGCTTGGTGAGCAGTTCTTC
CASSPRGAGGLGEQFF
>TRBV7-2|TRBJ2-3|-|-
TGTGCCAGCAGCTTGTCGGGGGCCCCAGATACGCAGTATTTT
CASSLSGAPDTQYF
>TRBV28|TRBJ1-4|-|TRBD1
TGTGCCAGCAGGAGACCCGGGACAGTTAATGAAAAACTGTTTTTT
CASRRPGTVNEKLFF
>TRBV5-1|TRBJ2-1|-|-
TGCGCCAGTACCCGGGAGCCCAATGAGCAGTTCTTC
CASTREPNEQFF
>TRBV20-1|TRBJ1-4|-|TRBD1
TGCAGTGCTAGTAAGGGGGCGGGGGAAAAACTGTTTTTT
CSASKGAGEKLFF
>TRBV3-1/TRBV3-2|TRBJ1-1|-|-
TGTGCCAGCAGCCTAAGTTCCCTCGCATTGGTTGAAGCTTTCTTT
CASSLSSLALVEAFF
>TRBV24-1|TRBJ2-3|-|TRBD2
TGTGCCACCCCCAGGGAGGGTAGCACAGATACGCAGTATTTT
CATPREGSTDTQYF
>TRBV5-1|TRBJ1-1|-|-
TGCGCCAGCAGCTTGGGGGGGACACCAGAAGCTTTCTTT
CASSLGGTPEAFF
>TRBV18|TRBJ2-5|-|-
TGTGCCAGCTCACCAGGGACTCAAGAGACCCAGTACTTC
CASSPGTQETQYF
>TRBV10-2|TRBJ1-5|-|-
TGCGCCAGCAGGGACAGCGGGGAGCCCCAGCATTTT
CASRDSGEPQHF
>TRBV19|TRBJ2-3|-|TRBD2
TGTGCCAGTAGCCCTGGGACTAGCGGGGGGGCCGCAGATACGCAGTATTTT
CASSPGTSGGAADTQYF
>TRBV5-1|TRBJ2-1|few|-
TGCGCCAGCAGCTTGGCCGGGATAAACGATCAGTTCTTC
CASSLAGINDQFF
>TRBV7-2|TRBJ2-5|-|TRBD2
TGTGCCAGCATCCTAGCGGGGGGGCCAGAGACCCAGTACTTC
CASILAGGPETQYF
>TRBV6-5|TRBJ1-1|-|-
TGTGCCAGCAGTATGGACAGGAACACTGAAGCTTTCTTT
CASSMDRNTEAFF
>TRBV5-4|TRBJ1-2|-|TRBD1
TGTGCCAGCAGCCCATCGACAGGGGGCAGGAGCTATGGCTACACCTTC
CASSPSTGGRSYGYTF
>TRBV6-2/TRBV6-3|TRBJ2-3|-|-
TGTGCCAGCAGTCCCCGTTTGGTGGGGGGGCCTACAGATACGCAGTATTTT
CASSPRLVGGPTDTQYF
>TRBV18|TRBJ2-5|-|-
TGTGCCAGCTCACCAGGGGCGGAAGAGACCCAGTACTTC
CASSPGAEETQYF
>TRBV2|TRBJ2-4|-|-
TGTGCCAGCAGTGAAGCGCTGTCCTTTGGCATTCAGTACTTC
CASSEALSFGIQYF
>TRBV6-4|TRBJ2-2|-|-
TGTGCCAGCAGGACAGCAAACACCGGGGAGCTGTTTTTT
CASRTANTGELFF
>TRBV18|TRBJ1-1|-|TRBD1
TGTGCCAGCTCACTTGGACAGGGTGTGTCTGAAGCTTTCTTT
CASSLGQGVSEAFF
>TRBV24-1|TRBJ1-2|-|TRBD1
TGTGCCACCAGTGAAAGAGGGACAGGAGCCTATGGCTACACCTTC
CATSERGTGAYGYTF
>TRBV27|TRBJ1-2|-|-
TGTGCCAGCAGAAACAGGTCGGGGTATGGCTACACCTTC
CASRNRSGYGYTF
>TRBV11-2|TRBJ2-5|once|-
TGTGCCAGCAGCTTAGGTGGGGGGATAGAGACCCAGTACTTC
CASSLGGGIETQYF
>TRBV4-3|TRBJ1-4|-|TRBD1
TGCGCCAGCAGCCGACAGGGAAAGGGCGAAAAACTGTTTTTT
CASSRQGKGEKLFF